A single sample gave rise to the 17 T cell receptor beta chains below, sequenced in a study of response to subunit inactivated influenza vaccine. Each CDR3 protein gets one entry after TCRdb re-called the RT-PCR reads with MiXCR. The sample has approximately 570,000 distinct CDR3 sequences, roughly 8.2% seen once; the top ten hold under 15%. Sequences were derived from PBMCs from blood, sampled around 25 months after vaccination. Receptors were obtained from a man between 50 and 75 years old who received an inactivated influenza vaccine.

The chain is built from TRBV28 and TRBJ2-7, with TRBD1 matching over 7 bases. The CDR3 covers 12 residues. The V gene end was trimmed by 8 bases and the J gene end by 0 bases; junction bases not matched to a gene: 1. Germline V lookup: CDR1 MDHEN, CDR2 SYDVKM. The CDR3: CASGQASYEQYF. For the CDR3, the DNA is TGTGCCAGCGGACAGGCCTCCTACGAGCAGTACTTC.

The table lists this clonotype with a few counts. CDR3 amino acids: CSARGRTLADSYNEQFF. CDR3 bases: TGCAGTGCTAGAGGCCGCACCCTAGCGGACTCCTACAATGAGCAGTTCTTC. V and J are TRBV20-1 and TRBJ2-1, with 7 bases aligning to TRBD2. Germline values: CDR1 DFQATT, CDR2 SNEGSKA (reference sequence). The CDR3 runs to 17 residues. The V segment lost 1 base and the J segment 0 bases; nucleotides outside the gene matches: 9.

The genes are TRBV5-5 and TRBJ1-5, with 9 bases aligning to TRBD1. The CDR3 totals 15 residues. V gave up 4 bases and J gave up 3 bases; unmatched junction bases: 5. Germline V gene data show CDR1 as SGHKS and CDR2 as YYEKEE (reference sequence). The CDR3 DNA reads TGTGCCAGCAGCCTCGGGACAGGGCTCAATCAGCCCCAGCATTTT. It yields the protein CASSLGTGLNQPQHF.

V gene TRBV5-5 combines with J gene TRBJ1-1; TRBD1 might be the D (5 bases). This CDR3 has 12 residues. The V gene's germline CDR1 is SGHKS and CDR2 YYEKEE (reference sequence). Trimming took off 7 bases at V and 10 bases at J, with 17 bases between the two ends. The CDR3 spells CASGSGLLGAFF. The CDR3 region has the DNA TGTGCCAGCGGCTCGGGGCTCCTCGGAGCTTTCTTT.

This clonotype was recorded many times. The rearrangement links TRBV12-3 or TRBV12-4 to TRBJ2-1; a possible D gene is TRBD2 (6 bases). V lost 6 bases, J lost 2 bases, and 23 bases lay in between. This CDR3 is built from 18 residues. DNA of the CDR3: TGTGCCAGCAGCTCCCCCTGGTTAGCGGACGAGACCTACAATGAGCAGTTCTTC. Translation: CASSSPWLADETYNEQFF.

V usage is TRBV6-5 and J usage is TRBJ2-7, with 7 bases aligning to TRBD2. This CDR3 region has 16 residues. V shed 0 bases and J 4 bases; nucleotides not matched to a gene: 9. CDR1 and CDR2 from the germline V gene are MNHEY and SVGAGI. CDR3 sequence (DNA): TGTGCCAGCAGTTACTCGCGAGGAGCGGGAATGTACGAGCAGTACTTC. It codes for CASSYSRGAGMYEQYF.

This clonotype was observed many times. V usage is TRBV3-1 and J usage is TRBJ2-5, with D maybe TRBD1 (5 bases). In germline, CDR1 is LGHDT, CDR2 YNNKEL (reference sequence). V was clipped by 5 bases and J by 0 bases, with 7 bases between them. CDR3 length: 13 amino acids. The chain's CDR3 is CASSDRYQETQYF. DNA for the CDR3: TGTGCCAGCAGCGACAGATACCAAGAGACCCAGTACTTC.

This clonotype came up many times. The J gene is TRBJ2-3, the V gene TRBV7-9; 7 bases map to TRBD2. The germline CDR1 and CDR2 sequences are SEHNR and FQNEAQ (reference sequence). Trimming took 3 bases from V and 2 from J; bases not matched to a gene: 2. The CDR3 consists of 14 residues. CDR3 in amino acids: CASSFGTNTDTQYF. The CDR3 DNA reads TGTGCCAGCAGCTTTGGGACTAACACAGATACGCAGTATTTT.

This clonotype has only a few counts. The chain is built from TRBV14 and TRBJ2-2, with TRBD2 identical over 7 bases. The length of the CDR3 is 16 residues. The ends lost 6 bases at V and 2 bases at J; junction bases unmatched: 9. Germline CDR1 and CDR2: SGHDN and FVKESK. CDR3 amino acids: CASSQYLAVNTGELFF. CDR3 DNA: TGTGCCAGCAGTCAATATCTAGCGGTAAACACCGGGGAGCTGTTTTTT.

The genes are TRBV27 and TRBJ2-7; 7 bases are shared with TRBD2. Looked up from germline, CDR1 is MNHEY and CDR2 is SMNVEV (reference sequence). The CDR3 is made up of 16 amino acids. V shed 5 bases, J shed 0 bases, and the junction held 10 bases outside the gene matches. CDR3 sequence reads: CASSPEPSGLSYEQYF. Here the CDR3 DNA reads TGTGCCAGCAGTCCCGAACCTAGCGGCCTCTCCTACGAGCAGTACTTC.

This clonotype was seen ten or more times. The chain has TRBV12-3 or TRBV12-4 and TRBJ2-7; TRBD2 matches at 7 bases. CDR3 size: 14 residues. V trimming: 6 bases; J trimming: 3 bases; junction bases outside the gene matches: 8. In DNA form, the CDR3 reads TGTGCCAGCAGCTGGGGCGGACTAGACTACGAGCAGTACTTC. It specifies CASSWGGLDYEQYF.

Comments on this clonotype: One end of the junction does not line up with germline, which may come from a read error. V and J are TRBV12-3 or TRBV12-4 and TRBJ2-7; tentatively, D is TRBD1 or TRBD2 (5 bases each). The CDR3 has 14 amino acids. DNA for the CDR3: TGTGCCAGCAGTTTATTCCGGGGCTCCGACGAGCAGTACTTC. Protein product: CASSLFRGSDEQYF.

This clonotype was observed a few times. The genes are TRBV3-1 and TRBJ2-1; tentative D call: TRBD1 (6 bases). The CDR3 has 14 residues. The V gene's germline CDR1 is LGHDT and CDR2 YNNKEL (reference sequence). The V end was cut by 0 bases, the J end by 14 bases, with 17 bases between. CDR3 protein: CASSQDVRSRGKFF. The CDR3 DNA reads TGTGCCAGCAGCCAAGATGTCCGTAGTAGGGGGAAGTTCTTC.

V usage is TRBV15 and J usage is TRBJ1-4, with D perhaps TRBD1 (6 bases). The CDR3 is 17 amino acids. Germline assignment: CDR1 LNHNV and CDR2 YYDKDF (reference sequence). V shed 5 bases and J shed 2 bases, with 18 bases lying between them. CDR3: CATSPRWGRDTNEKLFF. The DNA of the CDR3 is TGTGCCACCAGCCCACGTTGGGGGCGCGATACTAATGAAAAACTGTTTTTT. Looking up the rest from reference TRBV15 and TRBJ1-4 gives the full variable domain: DAMVIQNPRYQVTQFGKPVTLSCSQTLNHNVMYWYQQKSSQAPKLLFHYYDKDFNNEADTPDNFQSRRPNTSFCFLDIRSPGLGDTAMYLCATSPRWGRDTNEKLFFGSGTQLSVL.

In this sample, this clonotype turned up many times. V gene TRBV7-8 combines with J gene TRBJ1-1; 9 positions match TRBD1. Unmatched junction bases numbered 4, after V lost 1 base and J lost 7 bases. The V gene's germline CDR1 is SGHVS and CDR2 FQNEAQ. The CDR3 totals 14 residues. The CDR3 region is CASSLGGQGFEAFF. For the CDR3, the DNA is TGTGCCAGCAGCTTAGGTGGACAGGGGTTTGAAGCTTTCTTT.

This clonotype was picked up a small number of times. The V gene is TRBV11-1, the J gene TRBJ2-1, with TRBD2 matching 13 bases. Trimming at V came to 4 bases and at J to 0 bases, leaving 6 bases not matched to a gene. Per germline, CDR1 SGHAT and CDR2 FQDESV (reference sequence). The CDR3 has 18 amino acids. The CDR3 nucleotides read TGTGCCAGCAGCTCTACCCGGACTAGCGGGAGCTCCTACAATGAGCAGTTCTTC. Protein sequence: CASSSTRTSGSSYNEQFF.

The CDR3 loop is CSARETGLETQYF. In nucleotides, the CDR3 is TGCAGTGCTAGAGAGACAGGGTTGGAGACCCAGTACTTC. This chain links TRBV20-1 with TRBJ2-5; 7 nucleotides align to TRBD1. CDR3 length: 13 residues. The junction had 3 bases not matched to a gene; V was cut back by 0 bases and J by 5 bases. The germline V gene has CDR1 DFQATT and CDR2 SNEGSKA (reference sequence).